This TCR beta chain was sequenced during a study of CD8+ T cells in alopecia areata. Study information: For the treated group, dosing was oral tofacitinib at 5 to 10 mg twice daily. The protocol delivered tofacitinib for 6 to 18 months, then withdrew it for 6 months. Findings of the study overall: Tofacitinib significantly decreased scalp clonality and expanded CD8+ clones among top 100. As there was one nonresponder, how baseline CD8+ expansion relates to response remains uncertain.

Germline-derived CDR1 and CDR2 are SQVTM and ANQGSEA. The CDR3 loop spans 14 amino acids. V lost 6 bases to trimming and J lost 1 base, with 14 bases between them. Extracted RNA was reverse transcribed, and the resulting cDNA served as sequencing template. The assay was immunoSEQ multiplex PCR, and TCRdb's table has in-frame clones only and misses some. The sample has some 190,000 clones, more than 55% seen once. As to treatment: oral pan-JAK inhibitor, 5-10 mg twice daily. With regard to this clone: Its specificity is unknown.

The sequence was obtained from a human donor with alopecia areata. The rearrangement joins TRBV29-1 to TRBJ2-3; D possibly matches TRBD1 or TRBD2 (5 bases each). The specimen was CD4+ T cells sorted from blood, collected at week 44, from a patient treated with tofacitinib. The CDR3 nucleotides read TGCAGCGTCCAGAAGGGGACCGGCACAGATACGCAGTATTTT. Its protein is CSVQKGTGTDTQYF.